This is a list of T cell receptor beta chains from one sample in a study of T cell responses to AZD1222 COVID-19 vaccine. Profiled with immunoSEQ multiplex PCR; TCRdb holds only in-frame clones, not every one. The sample records about 130,000 clones, 88% being singletons. The sample consisted of peripheral blood, taken on day 0 of AZD1222 vaccination. These TCRs come from an adult in good health. CDR3s leave out the opening cysteine and the closing phenylalanine or tryptophan. Each record gives: V gene, J gene, D gene, CDR3 protein. A D gene is named only where the DNA matches it firmly.

TRBV5-1	TRBJ2-3	TRBD2	ASSSFSSGGASTDTQY
TRBV19	TRBJ2-5	-	ASRFRQGETQY
TRBV6-6	TRBJ2-7	TRBD1	AIGTGGYEQY
TRBV15	TRBJ1-1	-	ATSRDRGTMNTEAF
TRBV2	TRBJ2-7	TRBD2	ASRATSGASYEQY
TRBV29-1	TRBJ1-2	-	SVERTGNYGYT
TRBV6-5	TRBJ1-2	TRBD1	ASSQNTGDYGYT
TRBV10-3	TRBJ2-7	-	AIKGLAVPYEQY
TRBV7-2	TRBJ2-1	-	ASSPPHANEQF
TRBV5-6	TRBJ2-2	-	ASSGLATNTGELF
TRBV6-5	TRBJ1-5	-	ASSGGSNQPQH
TRBV3-1/TRBV3-2	TRBJ1-6	-	ASSSRLGSSYNSPLH
TRBV7-8	TRBJ2-5	-	ASSLPGTRKETQY
TRBV29-1	TRBJ1-1	-	SVVEGFYAF
TRBV5-4	TRBJ1-3	-	ASSAKDRGSGNTIY
TRBV10-3	TRBJ2-7	TRBD1	AITGTGDNEQY
TRBV5-4	TRBJ1-2	-	ASSQGVGSYGYT
TRBV4-3	TRBJ1-4	-	ASSQGGAGRDEKLF
TRBV10-1	TRBJ2-2	-	ASSDSSRVIGELF
TRBV4-1	TRBJ1-3	-	ASSQGGTIY
TRBV30	TRBJ1-4	-	AWSVLEKLF
TRBV3-1/TRBV3-2	TRBJ1-2	-	ASSQRALNYT
TRBV9	TRBJ2-1	TRBD2	ASSVIGGSSNEQF
TRBV28	TRBJ2-5	-	ASSLPTWETQY
TRBV5-1	TRBJ1-4	TRBD1	ASSPKGFGTGIATNEKLF
TRBV7-2	TRBJ2-2	TRBD2	ASSSVAGTNTGELF
TRBV15	TRBJ1-3	-	ATSRVSSGNTIY
TRBV10-1	TRBJ2-7	-	ASSESRGDSGINEQY
TRBV9	TRBJ1-3	-	ASSVVDAYPGNTIY
TRBV6-2/TRBV6-3	TRBJ1-2	-	ASSYSRGNYGYT
TRBV14	TRBJ1-2	-	ASSPNPRGRNPRGNYGYT
TRBV19	TRBJ2-7	-	ASSLTTRAYEQY
TRBV6-1	TRBJ1-6	-	ASSGGRSSYNSPLH
TRBV7-3	TRBJ2-1	TRBD1	ASSQSGTGQF
TRBV3-1/TRBV3-2	TRBJ1-5	-	ASSQARGAGQPQH
TRBV11-3	TRBJ2-5	-	ASSLGPTQETQY
TRBV3-1/TRBV3-2	TRBJ1-1	-	ASSQTQGGTEAF
TRBV11-2	TRBJ2-5	TRBD2	ASSPVPLAGKETQY
TRBV29-1	TRBJ2-5	TRBD2	SVGGGSETQY
TRBV7-2	TRBJ2-7	TRBD2	ASSSQGLAGAPLSYEQY
TRBV4-1	TRBJ2-7	-	ASSQGGGAGPGYEQY
TRBV3-1/TRBV3-2	TRBJ2-3	TRBD2	ASSHRLAESTDTQY
TRBV4-2	TRBJ2-2	TRBD2	ASQAGETGELF
TRBV13	TRBJ2-5	-	ASSLRAEETQY
TRBV13	TRBJ1-3	-	ASTEGGRNTIY
TRBV10-1	TRBJ2-7	-	ASSDMGAREQY
TRBV6-5	TRBJ1-3	-	ASSYSGRVGGNTIY
TRBV19	TRBJ2-5	-	ASRVGLAQGTQY
TRBV27	TRBJ2-1	TRBD1	ASPSRGTGGEGTGVNEQF
TRBV5-6	TRBJ2-7	-	ASSPPRVGEQY
TRBV12-3/TRBV12-4	TRBJ1-2	-	ASTPTANYGYT
TRBV6-6	TRBJ1-5	TRBD1	ASSHTGEQPQH
TRBV6-5	TRBJ2-6	-	ASSPRSGANVLT
TRBV19	TRBJ2-1	-	ASSIGQFYNEQF
TRBV10-3	TRBJ1-3	-	AIGSGPTGNTIY
TRBV27	TRBJ2-6	-	ASSFQGRWANVLT
TRBV9	TRBJ2-4	TRBD1	ASSAPSRGTGQGEYIQY